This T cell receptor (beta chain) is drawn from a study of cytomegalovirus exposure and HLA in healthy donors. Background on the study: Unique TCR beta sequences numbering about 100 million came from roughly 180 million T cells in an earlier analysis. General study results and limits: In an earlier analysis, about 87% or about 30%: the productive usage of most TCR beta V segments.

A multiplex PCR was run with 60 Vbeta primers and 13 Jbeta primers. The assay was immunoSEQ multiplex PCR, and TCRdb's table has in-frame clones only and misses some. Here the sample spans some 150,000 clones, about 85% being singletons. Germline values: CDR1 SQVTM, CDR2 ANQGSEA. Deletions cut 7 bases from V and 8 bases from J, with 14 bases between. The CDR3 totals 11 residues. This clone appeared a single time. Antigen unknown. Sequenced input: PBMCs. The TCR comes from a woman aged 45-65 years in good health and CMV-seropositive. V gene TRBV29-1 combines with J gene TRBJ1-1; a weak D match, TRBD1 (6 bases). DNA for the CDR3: TGCAGCGCCCGGACAGCGTCAGAAGCTTTCTTT. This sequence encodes CSARTASEAFF.